These T cell receptor beta chains were read from a single sample in a study of blood T cell repertoires in COVID-19. TCRdb's table, derived via immunoSEQ multiplex PCR, lists solely in-frame clones and lacks some. The sample has 250,000 to 300,000 clones, approximately 80% seen once. Sequences were obtained from peripheral blood. These receptors all stem from a woman aged 60 to 75 with active or convalescent COVID-19. Both conserved end residues are trimmed from each CDR3. Fields, in order: clone size, J gene, V gene, CDR3 protein. Clone sizes are given selectively: once, few, many, or a class where the clone is expanded.

NA,TRBJ1-5,TRBV27,ASSLSGDQPQH
NA,TRBJ2-7,TRBV6-2/TRBV6-3,ASSSRPGQGSYEQY
NA,TRBJ2-1,TRBV7-2,ASSLAGGLYNEQF
NA,TRBJ1-1,TRBV29-1,SVKLQGLNTEAF
NA,TRBJ1-2,TRBV14,ASSQGGVGYT
NA,TRBJ2-7,TRBV7-6,ASSLAERGTNYEQY
NA,TRBJ1-5,TRBV19,ASSIGGGPQH
NA,TRBJ1-6,TRBV6-5,ASRGQGNSPLH
NA,TRBJ2-3,TRBV24-1,ATSDGGAGTDTQY
NA,TRBJ2-1,TRBV18,ASSPEGQGRSEQF
once,TRBJ2-1,TRBV9,ASSVAPGAYNEQF
few,TRBJ1-2,TRBV2,ASSVGLLENNYGYT
NA,TRBJ2-7,TRBV7-8,ASSYGTGDYEQY
NA,TRBJ1-2,TRBV6-1,ASSEGQGAGYGYT
NA,TRBJ2-7,TRBV28,ASSLRLQGQY
NA,TRBJ2-3,TRBV2,ASSEGRSTDTQY
NA,TRBJ2-7,TRBV4-2,ASSTRDLPPYEQY
NA,TRBJ2-5,TRBV19,ASSTWTSGVQETQY
NA,TRBJ1-2,TRBV10-3,AISDRTGGGINYGYT
NA,TRBJ2-1,TRBV19,ASSIGGLAGVFATNEQF
NA,TRBJ1-2,TRBV18,ASSPDRGFYGYT
few,TRBJ1-1,TRBV5-4,ASSKETGRITEAF
NA,TRBJ1-4,TRBV2,ASIRQGSGGEKLF
NA,TRBJ2-1,TRBV19,ASSLAGDSYNEQF
NA,TRBJ1-4,TRBV7-3,ASSLGGWDINEKLF
NA,TRBJ1-6,TRBV9,ASSVVQANSPLH
NA,TRBJ1-2,TRBV14,ASSPRQGTGGYT
NA,TRBJ2-2,TRBV11-2,ASSLTSGGGSGKLF
NA,TRBJ2-7,TRBV5-1,ASSLEGLGVHEQY
NA,TRBJ2-7,TRBV6-5,ASSYSNPGRYEQY
NA,TRBJ1-5,TRBV19,ASRTGGLSNQPQH
NA,TRBJ1-2,TRBV4-1,ASSQRGQGTNYGYT
many,TRBJ1-2,TRBV28,ASSPDTFYGYT
NA,TRBJ2-7,TRBV13,ASKLQGSYEQY
NA,TRBJ2-1,TRBV9,ASSVDGVSAYEQF
NA,TRBJ1-2,TRBV15,ATSRGTRGNYGYT
NA,TRBJ2-3,TRBV7-3,ASSLVPGRGGFGTDTQY
once,TRBJ2-3,TRBV12-5,ASGLATIPSTDTQY
NA,TRBJ1-6,TRBV9,ASSERQGVGSPLH
NA,TRBJ1-5,TRBV6-5,ASIRGSNQPQH
NA,TRBJ2-1,TRBV19,ASTPGQAYNEQF
NA,TRBJ1-1,TRBV5-1,ASSFVEGDTEAF
NA,TRBJ1-5,TRBV19,ASSPRGQGGNQPQH
NA,TRBJ1-1,TRBV12-5,ASGWRTEAF
NA,TRBJ2-1,TRBV5-1,ASSLGTTSGAPYNEQF
NA,TRBJ2-3,TRBV3-1/TRBV3-2,ASSHIQASTDTQY
NA,TRBJ1-1,TRBV27,ASSTYLRRDSREAF
once,TRBJ2-7,TRBV5-4,ASSPSRGGTYEQY
NA,TRBJ2-5,TRBV7-6,ASSLLGTSGGLAPQY
NA,TRBJ1-5,TRBV9,ASSPVGAWPQH
NA,TRBJ2-2,TRBV25-1,ASSGREGGQGWTGELF
many,TRBJ2-3,TRBV20-1,SASVSVTDTQY
NA,TRBJ1-2,TRBV5-4,ASSLSGQIFYGYT